The clone carrying this TCR beta chain was counted a few times. The target antigen is unknown. Quantitative 5'-RACE with molecular barcodes generated TCR beta libraries. TCRdb re-called the 5' RACE reads with MiXCR, one entry per CDR3 protein. The profile shows more than 650,000 distinct CDR3 sequences, over 9.5% of them singletons. This sample stems from a study of CD8 T cells in ankylosing spondylitis. Between the trimmed V and J ends, which lost 2 bases and 3 bases, there was a span of 10 bases. The CDR3 loop spans 15 amino acids. From germline, CDR1 is WSHSY and CDR2 SAAADI. Whole-study findings and limits: One TCR beta motif, made up of seven to nine highly homologous variants, appeared characteristic of ankylosing spondylitis blood. Clones linked to the disease showed a CD8+ phenotype. They occurred at relatively low frequencies in peripheral blood. Disease-associated clones were reportedly significantly overrepresented in matched ankylosing spondylitis synovial fluid.

The source is a male donor with ankylosing spondylitis. The sample was blood, either unsorted or a sorted T cell fraction (not recorded which). The chain links TRBV10-2 to TRBJ2-2, with D tentatively TRBD1 or TRBD2 (5 bases each). CDR3 nucleotide sequence: TGCGCCAGCAGTGAGGGGACCGTTTACACCGGGGAGCTGTTTTTT. Its translation is CASSEGTVYTGELFF.